What follows describes a single T cell receptor (beta chain). The antigen this receptor binds is unknown. The sample holds no much larger clone one base away, and base qualities are not on file. The cohort consisted of 650 to 700 healthy bone marrow donors. At the time of sampling, all cohort members were nominally healthy, though unrecorded immune exposures were likely present. The donor was CMV seronegative and was included in the group of around 320 seronegative cohort members. A peripheral blood sample was provided by each donor, and peripheral blood mononuclear cells were used for TCR beta sequencing. The Qiagen DNeasy Blood Extraction Kit was used to extract genomic DNA from the blood cell samples. The library relied on the immunoSEQ multiplex PCR assay. The multiplex PCR relied on a mix of 60 forward primers for TCR Vbeta segments and 13 reverse primers for TCR Jbeta segments. The CDR3 region of rearranged TCR beta genes was amplified from genomic DNA by a multiplex PCR assay. Amplified TCR beta libraries were sequenced as 87-base-pair reads on the Illumina HiSeq System. The authors' pipeline ran thus. A later analysis counted about 80 million unique TCR beta chains across the 550 to 700 repertoires, and approximately 11 million of these chains were shared by at least two donors. To remove PCR and sequencing errors, raw reads were error-corrected and collapsed into unique sequences using a nearest-neighbor algorithm that merged closely related sequences. V, D and J gene segments were assigned by aligning CDR3 sequences to IMGT reference sequences. For a sequence to be retained, a match of at least six nucleotides was required to both a V gene segment and a J gene segment. A rearrangement was called productive if the CDR3 had no stop codons and remained in frame with V and J, and every other rearrangement was called non-productive. Following IMGT convention, CDR3 was defined as the stretch from the second conserved V-encoded cysteine to the conserved J-encoded phenylalanine. In an earlier analysis of roughly 580 of the donors, sequences lacking an unambiguous match to a single V gene segment were excluded. An earlier analysis of 550 to 650 of the donors classified V segments as functional when productive rearrangements were above 56.7% and as segregating when the standard deviation between donors was above 5%. A statistical classification framework was built for diagnosing cytomegalovirus status from the catalog of TCR beta chain sequences. A later analysis assigned V and J genes by comparing TCR nucleotide sequences with IMGT/GENE-DB human TR gene sequences. Using the TCRdist pipeline, a later analysis assigned CDR3 sequences along with most-parsimonious VDJ recombination scenarios. In a later analysis, each TCR beta chain was defined by its CDR3 amino acid sequence together with its V-gene family, and reads lacking a unique V-gene family were excluded. As a way to deal with suspected cross-contamination and a sequencing artifact, a later analysis dropped 592 nucleotide sequences that were highly shared and had low generation probability. In a later analysis, a clonal expansion index for each public chain was calculated from normalized within-repertoire ranks of inferred template counts. Generation probabilities in a later analysis came from a VDJ recombination model fitted to out-of-frame rearrangements, and those results were checked against IGoR. In a later analysis, TCR-TCR, TCR-HLA and TCR-CMV co-occurrence was scored with hypergeometric tests, and a repertoire-size bias correction was applied to TCR pairs. To estimate false discovery rates, a later analysis permuted the HLA or CMV assignments 20 times. In a later analysis, co-occurring TCRs were grouped using DBSCAN, and TCRdist sequence similarity was added for clustering within HLA-allele-positive subsets. Co-occurrence clustering excluded repertoires with fewer than 30,000 or more than 120,000 public chains, plus five with anomalous nucleotide sharing. The immuneACCESS repertoire file appears here via TCRdb, limited to in-frame rearrangements. These files lack a portion of the clones; in checked studies, under half of the deficit traces to unresolved V genes, and the cause of the others is not known. V, J and clone size are taken as reported in that table, and D and trimming were inferred from the DNA itself. The sample contains about 160,000 clones, 81% of them found a single time. The ten largest clonotypes hold under 15% of the sample.

V and J are truncated by 4 bases and 14 bases respectively, leaving an intervening sequence of 16 bases. The germline V gene yields LGHNA for CDR1 and YSLEER for CDR2. The CDR3 spans 12 residues, from the cysteine through the phenylalanine. The DNA shown is the 36-base CDR3, in frame from base 1. These data come from a study of cytomegalovirus exposure and HLA in healthy donors listed by TCRdb under 2017. As for the study more broadly: An earlier analysis of several hundred of the donors reported about 300 Gb of sequence data and roughly 120 million unique TCR beta sequences obtained from approximately 180 million T cells. Roughly 290 gigabases of sequencing data and roughly 81 million unique TCR sequences made up an early release that covered nearly 650 HLA-typed donors. Of the roughly 400 genotyped donors, approximately 83% fell in the genetic ancestry cluster associated with self-reported Caucasian donors. The study aimed to test whether cataloging public T cell receptors could reveal signatures of past pathogen exposure. The study profiled the T cell repertoires of under 700 subjects by immunosequencing and related them to cytomegalovirus serostatus. A separate validation cohort of more than 100 different subjects was used in addition to the approximately 700-subject first cohort. High-throughput TCR immunosequencing, statistical association of individual TCRs with disease status, and machine learning were combined to predict cytomegalovirus infection status. To study patterns of TCR occurrence, a later analysis re-analyzed previously published TCR beta repertoires from 500 to 850 donors and added high-resolution HLA genotyping. Rather than drawing on any new phenotypic data, the later analysis identified candidate immune exposures from TCR beta sequences and the way those sequences occurred across donors. In an earlier analysis of 587 of the donors, high-throughput TCR beta sequencing was used to judge whether each TCR beta V gene segment behaved as functional or pseudogenic. Donor age, sex, ethnicity and CMV serostatus were compiled together with the repertoire data. Genome-wide SNP genotypes for about 65% of the roughly 670 donors were used in a later genetic analysis, which treated that subset as a discovery cohort. Every discovery cohort repertoire had been produced on one sequencing platform. Both class I and class II loci were covered by HLA typing, at four-digit resolution. The number of typed donors differed by locus: about 620-640 for A, B, C, DRB1 and DQB1; approximately 520 for DQA1; 606 for DPA1; and 400 to 480 for DPB1. Several DR-DQ haplotypes were treated as single units for association and clustering because of strong linkage in the cohort. On average, over 200,000 unique TCR beta nucleotide sequences were sequenced per donor among about 400 genotyped donors of the cohort, with approximately 18% of those sequences being non-productive.

What the authors observed across the whole study: V-gene and J-gene trimming of TCR beta chains was associated with a missense DCLRE1C variant in a later genetic analysis, and the association was replicated in an independent cohort. A further reported finding was that TCR beta sequences accurately predicted the HLA-A and HLA-B alleles for most subjects in the first cohort. In an earlier analysis of several hundred of the donors, most TCR beta V segments were observed in productive rearrangements about 87% or about 30% of the time, broadly matching IMGT annotations. The presence/absence analyses assumed that sequencing depth was roughly uniform across donors, and that assumption may not be true. Linkage disequilibrium might explain the correlated functional status among segregating V segments, but an unknown experimental factor could not be ruled out. Because counts were too low, about 18 rarely observed V segments, including chromosome 9 orphons, were excluded from the earlier analysis of several hundred of the donors. The study gave a list of some 150 TCR beta chains associated with cytomegalovirus. Specific HLA alleles were associated with around 18,000 TCR beta sequences at a false discovery rate of 0.05 in a later analysis. Across donors, most TCR sequences were observed very rarely, whereas some public TCRs were present in many individuals. A group of highly shared sequence variants was considered likely to be a technical artifact of the sequencing pipeline. Strong co-occurrence of HLA alleles, especially DR and DQ, made assigning TCR associations to individual alleles difficult. According to the authors, the approach could potentially be generalized to other disease states and immunological phenotypes. Compared with equally common non-associated chains, HLA-associated TCR beta chains in a later analysis were more clonally expanded and had lower generation probabilities. Three of the identified cytomegalovirus-associated TCR beta chains were confirmed in vitro to be specific for cytomegalovirus antigens. In both the original and validation cohorts, the classifier was reported to diagnose cytomegalovirus status with high specificity and sensitivity. The only immune exposure information available for the cohort was CMV serostatus. In a later genetic analysis, fewer N-insertions in productive TCRs were reported among donors in an Asian-associated ancestry cluster than the roughly 700-donor mean. Because HLA typing was unavailable for some donors at each locus, only the typed subset was used in association tests. Some IMGT-functional V segments, including TRBV6-2 and TRBV6-3, could not be told apart with the 87-base-pair reads, so those segments were excluded. According to a later analysis, TCR association rates differed among HLA loci, with DRB1 alleles showing the most associated TCRs and HLA-C alleles showing the fewest. In this cohort, only TCR beta chains were sequenced, and detectable features were limited by the absence of alpha or paired-chain data. A later analysis found that most CMV-associated TCR beta chains appeared HLA-restricted, with HLA associations seemingly driven largely by CMV exposure. According to a later analysis, parvovirus B19, influenza, CMV and Epstein-Barr virus appeared linked to several top co-occurrence clusters.

The origin of this receptor is a woman in her forties or fifties in good health and CMV-seronegative. Sequences were obtained from PBMCs. This chain is built from TRBV4-3 and TRBJ2-3; the D segment cannot be called with confidence. CDR3 reads: CASSLAKSVPYF. The nucleotide sequence reads as follows: TGCGCCAGCAGCCTTGCTAAATCGGTACCGTATTTT.